Listed below are T cell receptor beta chains from one sample, sequenced in a study of T cell responses to AZD1222 COVID-19 vaccine. Measured with immunoSEQ multiplex PCR; TCRdb has only the in-frame clones, and not every one. The profile covers about 170,000 clones, with 80% to 95% appearing a single time and about 4.2% taken by the ten largest. Sequenced material: peripheral blood, taken on day 0 of AZD1222 vaccination. Receptor source: an adult in good health. The CDR3 runs from the conserved cysteine through the conserved F or W. The D gene is left open where the match is weak. Clone size is given for some rows only: seen once, a few or many times, or a class if the clone is expanded.

CDR3nt,CDR3aa,j_gene,v_gene,abundance,d_gene
TGTGCCAGCAGCTTAGGCAATAGCAATCAGCCCCAGCATTTT,CASSLGNSNQPQHF,TRBJ1-5,TRBV7-2,.,.
TGTGCCAGCAGTCCAGGGGGCCGCACAGATACGCAGTATTTT,CASSPGGRTDTQYF,TRBJ2-3,TRBV6-5,.,TRBD1
TGCGCCAGCAGCTTGGGCGGGACTAGCGGCAACAATGAGCAGTTCTTC,CASSLGGTSGNNEQFF,TRBJ2-1,TRBV5-1,.,TRBD2
TGTGCCACCAGCACCGGACGGAGCTCCTATAATTCACCCCTCCACTTT,CATSTGRSSYNSPLHF,TRBJ1-6,TRBV15,.,.
TGTGCCAGCAGTGACTCGACTAGCGGGGGGGACGAGCAGTTCTTC,CASSDSTSGGDEQFF,TRBJ2-1,TRBV6-4,.,TRBD2
TGCGCCAGCAGCACCCGGGACAGAATTTCCTACGAGCAGTACTTC,CASSTRDRISYEQYF,TRBJ2-7,TRBV5-1,.,TRBD1
TGTGCCAGCAGCTTTATGGGGACCCTAGCCAAAAACATTCAGTACTTC,CASSFMGTLAKNIQYF,TRBJ2-4,TRBV5-6,.,.
TGCGCCAGCAGCCGTTCCGTACCCACAGATACGCAGTATTTT,CASSRSVPTDTQYF,TRBJ2-3,TRBV5-1,.,.
TGTGCCAGCAGCTCTCACAGGCGATACACCGGGGAGCTGTTTTTT,CASSSHRRYTGELFF,TRBJ2-2,TRBV7-9,.,.
TGTGCCAGCAGTTTAGTGGAACCCCCCCAGCATTTT,CASSLVEPPQHF,TRBJ1-5,TRBV12-3/TRBV12-4,once,.
TGTGCCAGCTCAAAGGGACAGGGTGACACCGGGGAGCTGTTTTTT,CASSKGQGDTGELFF,TRBJ2-2,TRBV18,.,TRBD1
TGTGCCAGCAGCCCCCACGTCGGGAGGGAAATGTGGAACACTGAAGCTTTCTTT,CASSPHVGREMWNTEAFF,TRBJ1-1,TRBV7-8,.,.
TGTGCCTGGAGTCCCGGACTAGCGGGGTCCAGTGAGCAGTTCTTC,CAWSPGLAGSSEQFF,TRBJ2-1,TRBV30,few,TRBD2
TGTGCCAGCAGCTTAGTATCAGGGAGCATCAATCAGCCCCAGCATTTT,CASSLVSGSINQPQHF,TRBJ1-5,TRBV7-9,.,.
TGTGCCAGCAGCCCACCGCGGGGTGATTACATGAACACTGAAGCTTTCTTT,CASSPPRGDYMNTEAFF,TRBJ1-1,TRBV7-6,.,.
TGTGCCAGCAGCTTAAGTACAGGGGACAAACTGTTTTTT,CASSLSTGDKLFF,TRBJ1-4,TRBV5-5,.,TRBD1
TGCAGCGTTGACGGCCAGCACTATGGCTACACCTTC,CSVDGQHYGYTF,TRBJ1-2,TRBV29-1,.,.